Listed below are T cell receptor beta chains from one sample, sequenced in a study of OX40 agonist ivuxolimab in advanced cancers. Only in-frame clones appear in the TCRdb table, and some are missing; sequencing was by immunoSEQ multiplex PCR. The table has some 94,000 clones, about 96% seen once. The sequences come from CD4+ or CD8+ T cells sorted from blood, collected in a trial of the OX40 agonist ivuxolimab. These receptors all come from an adult with an advanced solid tumor such as melanoma, head and neck, liver or kidney cancer. Both conserved end residues are part of each CDR3. D genes are given only for firm matches. Not every row has a clone size; where given, it reads once, few, many or a size class.

TRBJ2-2 | . | . | TRBV28 | TGTGCCAGCAGTTTCCGGGACTCCTTTAACACCGGGGAGCTGTTTTTT | CASSFRDSFNTGELFF
TRBJ1-2 | . | once | TRBV6-1 | TGTGCCAGCAGTGAGCGGAACTATGGCTACACCTTC | CASSERNYGYTF
TRBJ1-1 | . | . | TRBV5-4 | TGTGCCAGCAGCTTGCCAGGAGTTATGAACACTGAAGCTTTCTTT | CASSLPGVMNTEAFF
TRBJ2-7 | . | . | TRBV27 | TGTGCCAGCAGAACTACAGGTCCCTACGAGCAGTACTTC | CASRTTGPYEQYF
TRBJ2-6 | TRBD1 | . | TRBV5-1 | TGCGCCAGCAGCTTCCAACAGGGGGAATCGGGGGCCAACGTCCTGACTTTC | CASSFQQGESGANVLTF
TRBJ2-5 | TRBD2 | . | TRBV7-3 | TGTGCCAGCAGCTCCGGCGGGGGGACCCAGTACTTC | CASSSGGGTQYF
TRBJ2-1 | TRBD2 | . | TRBV7-8 | TGTGCCAGCAGCCATGGACTAGCGGGGGGGTATGAGCAGTTCTTC | CASSHGLAGGYEQFF
TRBJ2-7 | . | . | TRBV7-6 | TGTGCCAGCACCCCGCCGGGTTCCTACGAGCAGTACTTC | CASTPPGSYEQYF
TRBJ1-1 | . | . | TRBV19 | TGTGCCAGTAGTATAGGAGGGGTCAAATTTGAAGCTTTCTTT | CASSIGGVKFEAFF
TRBJ2-7 | TRBD1 | . | TRBV5-4 | TGTGCCAGCAGCTTGGGAACGGGACAGAACTACGAGCAGTACTTC | CASSLGTGQNYEQYF
TRBJ1-1 | TRBD1 | once | TRBV27 | TGTGCCAGCCAGGGGGGGTACACTGAAGCTTTCTTT | CASQGGYTEAFF
TRBJ1-2 | . | . | TRBV6-6 | TGTGCCAGCAGCCAGGGAGGAGTGTGGGGCTACACCTTC | CASSQGGVWGYTF
TRBJ1-5 | . | . | TRBV9 | TGTGCCAGCAGCGTAGAGGGAGCCACCAATCAGCCCCAGCATTTT | CASSVEGATNQPQHF
TRBJ1-2 | TRBD1 | once | TRBV4-1 | TGCGCCAGCAGCCAGACGACAGGGTTCGGCTACACCTTC | CASSQTTGFGYTF
TRBJ1-4 | . | . | TRBV4-3 | TGCGCCAGCAGCTTGAGGTCTACGGGGGAAAAACTGTTTTTT | CASSLRSTGEKLFF
TRBJ1-5 | . | few | TRBV28 | TGTGCCAGCAGTTTAACAGGGAATCAGCCCCAGCATTTT | CASSLTGNQPQHF
TRBJ1-2 | TRBD1 | . | TRBV28 | TGTGCCAGCAGTCCGGGACAGGGGAACTATGGCTACACCTTC | CASSPGQGNYGYTF
TRBJ1-5 | TRBD1 | . | TRBV5-4 | TGTGCCAGCAGCTCTACTCCCGGGACAGGGGCCCTCAATCAGCCCCAGCATTTT | CASSSTPGTGALNQPQHF
TRBJ2-7 | TRBD1 | . | TRBV7-9 | TGTGCCAGCACCACCCGGACAGGGGAATACGAGCAGTACTTC | CASTTRTGEYEQYF
TRBJ2-7 | . | medium-sized | TRBV14 | TGTGCCAGCAGCCAGGGACTGACCAACGAGCAGTACTTC | CASSQGLTNEQYF
TRBJ2-1 | . | . | TRBV5-4 | TGTGCCAGCAGCGGGAGTGGTAGCTATGAGCAGTTCTTC | CASSGSGSYEQFF
TRBJ2-4 | TRBD2 | . | TRBV7-8 | TGTGCCAGCGCTACTCCGGGACTAGCGGGAGGGCCTGCCAAAAACATTCAGTACTTC | CASATPGLAGGPAKNIQYF
TRBJ2-1 | TRBD1 | . | TRBV27 | TGTGCCAGCAGCTCTTACGGGACAGGAGGCTACAATGAGCAGTTCTTC | CASSSYGTGGYNEQFF
TRBJ2-2 | . | . | TRBV25-1 | TGTGCCAGCAGTCCGGGGAACACCGGGGAGCTGTTTTTT | CASSPGNTGELFF
TRBJ2-7 | TRBD1 | . | TRBV27 | TGTGCCAGCAGTTTCGCCGGACAGGGGGGGTACGAGCAGTACTTC | CASSFAGQGGYEQYF